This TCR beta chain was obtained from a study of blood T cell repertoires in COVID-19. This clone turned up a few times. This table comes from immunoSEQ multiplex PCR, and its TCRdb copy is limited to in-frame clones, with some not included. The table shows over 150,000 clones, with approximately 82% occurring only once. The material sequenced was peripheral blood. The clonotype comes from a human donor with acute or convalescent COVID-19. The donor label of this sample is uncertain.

CDR3 protein: CASPSSSYEQYF. The CDR3 DNA is TGTGCCAGCCCTTCGAGTTCCTACGAGCAGTACTTC. V usage is TRBV12-3 or TRBV12-4 and J usage is TRBJ2-7; D is unresolved. The CDR3 has 12 amino acids. V gave up 8 bases and J gave up 1 base, with 9 bases separating them.